Following are 17 T cell receptor beta chains from one sample sequenced in a study of graft-versus-host responses after intestinal transplantation. Profiling relied on immunoSEQ multiplex PCR, and the TCRdb table lists in-frame clones only, not all of them. The profile shows about 89,000 clones, about 93% of them singletons. No antigen has been assigned to these receptors. Sequences were derived from unstimulated CD8+ T cells sorted from spleen or lymph node cells, sampled before intestinal transplant. The receptors originated from a human donor who received an intestinal transplant.

The V call is TRBV19, the J call TRBJ1-1; a weak D match, TRBD1 (6 bases). CDR3 size: 12 residues. Trimming cost V 6 bases and J 6 bases, with 11 bases left between them. Per the germline V gene, CDR1 is LNHDA and CDR2 is SQIVND (reference sequence). The CDR3 DNA reads TGTGCCAGTAGCCTCAGGGGACCTGAAGCTTTCTTT. Translating it yields CASSLRGPEAFF.

The chain employs TRBV4-3 and TRBJ1-3; tentatively, D is TRBD1 (6 bases). The CDR3 has 15 amino acids. V was cut by 1 base and J by 4 bases, with 11 bases left in between. Per germline, CDR1 LGHNA and CDR2 YSLEER. The CDR3 sequence: CASSQATGSGNTIYF. CDR3 DNA: TGCGCCAGCAGCCAAGCAACAGGGTCCGGAAACACCATATATTTT.

The DNA for the CDR3 is TGTGCCAGCAGCCCGTGGACAACGTTCGAGCAGTACTTC. Protein product: CASSPWTTFEQYF. The rearrangement joins TRBV14 to TRBJ2-7; possibly TRBD1 for D (5 bases). V lost 4 bases to trimming and J lost 6 bases, with 13 bases between them. There are 13 residues in the CDR3. CDR1 is SGHDN and CDR2 is FVKESK in the germline V gene.

The rearrangement joins TRBV19 to TRBJ2-1; 9 bases agree with TRBD1. The CDR3 is made up of 13 amino acids. CDR1 is LNHDA and CDR2 is SQIVND in the germline V gene (reference sequence). V shed 10 bases and J 3 bases; nucleotides not matched to a gene: 4. This CDR3 is CATSTGGYNEQFF. CDR3 coding DNA: TGTGCCACCTCGACAGGGGGCTACAATGAGCAGTTCTTC.

The rearrangement links TRBV4-3 to TRBJ1-2; D call uncertain. Germline V gene data show CDR1 as LGHNA and CDR2 as YSLEER. The CDR3 is 14 amino acids. The V gene lost 1 base and the J gene lost 2 bases, with 8 bases spanning the gap. The CDR3 nucleotides read TGCGCCAGCAGCCAAGGAGGCATCAACTATGGCTACACCTTC. Translated, it gives CASSQGGINYGYTF.

This chain links TRBV11-2 with TRBJ2-3; D remains ambiguous. CDR1 is SGHAT, CDR2 FQNNGV, per germline. This CDR3 has 15 amino acids. Between the trimmed V and J ends, which lost 1 base and 2 bases, there was a span of 10 bases. CDR3: CASSLGASYTDTQYF. In nucleotides, the CDR3 is TGTGCCAGCAGCTTAGGGGCCTCCTACACAGATACGCAGTATTTT.

This rearrangement joins TRBV10-2 to TRBJ1-2; no clear D gene. Per germline, CDR1 WSHSY and CDR2 SAAADI. V was clipped by 3 bases and J by 8 bases, with 19 bases between them. The CDR3 is made up of 15 amino acids. CDR3 in amino acids: CASSESAAAPWGYTF. The CDR3 nucleotides are TGCGCCAGCAGTGAATCGGCGGCGGCCCCCTGGGGCTACACCTTC.

J is TRBJ2-5 and V is TRBV11-2; D call uncertain. Per germline, CDR1 SGHAT and CDR2 FQNNGV. The CDR3 contains 16 residues. The ends were cut back, 0 bases at V and 3 bases at J, with 14 bases in the middle. The CDR3 region has the DNA TGTGCCAGCAGCTTAGATATCAGTATGCTAGAAGAGACCCAGTACTTC. Its protein product is CASSLDISMLEETQYF. The complete variable domain, with remaining parts taken from reference TRBV11-2 and TRBJ2-5, reads EAGVAQSPRYKIIEKRQSVAFWCNPISGHATLYWYQQILGQGPKLLIQFQNNGVVDDSQLPKDRFSAERLKGVDSTLKIQPAKLEDSAVYLCASSLDISMLEETQYFGPGTRLLVL.

The chain recombines TRBV5-5 with TRBJ2-5, with D perhaps matching TRBD1 (6 bases). Germline loops: CDR1 SGHKS, CDR2 YYEKEE (reference sequence). Deletions cut 0 bases from V and 3 bases from J, with 18 bases between. This CDR3 spans 17 amino acids. Here the CDR3 DNA reads TGTGCCAGCAGCTTGGCTTGGGTCAGAGAGGGGGAAGAGACCCAGTACTTC. This gives the protein CASSLAWVREGEETQYF.

This sequence joins TRBV7-9 and TRBJ2-1; possible D gene TRBD1, 5 bases. This CDR3 has 10 amino acids. V lost 8 bases, J lost 12 bases, and 11 bases lay in between. Looked up from germline, CDR1 is SEHNR and CDR2 is FQNEAQ (reference sequence). The CDR3 loop is CASGALRQFF. CDR3 sequence (DNA): TGTGCCAGCGGGGCCTTACGGCAGTTCTTC. The variable domain in full, completed from reference TRBV7-9 and TRBJ2-1, reads DTGVSQNPRHKITKRGQNVTFRCDPISEHNRLYWYRQTLGQGPEFLTYFQNEAQLEKSRLLSDRFSAERPKGSFSTLEIQRTEQGDSAMYLCASGALRQFFGPGTRLTVL.

This clone appeared a single time. The chain uses TRBV30 and TRBJ2-2, with TRBD1 matching 7 bases. With V trimmed by 1 base and J by 0 bases, 20 bases remained unmatched. The CDR3 runs 21 residues. The germline CDR1 and CDR2 sequences are GTSNPN and SVGIG (reference sequence). The DNA of the CDR3 is TGTGCCTGGAGTGAGGGTACCCCGCTCTCTACAGGGGTCGCGAACACCGGGGAGCTGTTTTTT. Translating it yields CAWSEGTPLSTGVANTGELFF.

V is TRBV7-2 and J is TRBJ1-1; TRBD1 aligns across 10 bases. Germline V gene sequence: CDR1 SGHTA, CDR2 FQGNSA. CDR3 length: 15 amino acids. The ends lost 5 bases at V and 2 bases at J; junction bases unmatched: 5. DNA of the CDR3: TGTGCCAGCAGCCCTAGACAGGGGGCTAACACTGAAGCTTTCTTT. It is translated as CASSPRQGANTEAFF.

This rearrangement joins TRBV4-3 to TRBJ1-4, with D maybe TRBD1 (5 bases). The germline V gene has CDR1 LGHNA and CDR2 YSLEER. CDR3 size: 14 residues. V shed 4 bases and J shed 8 bases, with 14 bases lying between them. Here the CDR3 reads CASSLMGREEKLFF. The DNA for the CDR3 is TGCGCCAGCAGCCTTATGGGGCGAGAAGAAAAACTGTTTTTT.

Notes on this clone: It is unclear where the CDR3 begins or ends on the DNA, so no DNA is shown, and the CDR3 is as TCRdb lists it. V usage is TRBV11-2 and J usage is TRBJ1-1; the D call in the table, TRBD1, was not verified against the DNA. CDR1 is SGHAT, CDR2 FQNNGV, per germline. The CDR3 spans 12 residues, counting both ends. The chain's CDR3 is CASSFAQGSPFF.

The chain carries TRBV30 and TRBJ1-2, with D uncertain. The ends were cut back, 1 base at V and 5 bases at J, with 5 bases in the middle. There are 11 residues in the CDR3. The germline gives CDR1 GTSNPN, CDR2 SVGIG (reference sequence). CDR3 in amino acids: CAWSEEYGYTF. The DNA of the CDR3 is TGTGCCTGGAGTGAGGAGTATGGCTACACCTTC.

V is TRBV2 and J is TRBJ1-6; 10 nucleotides align to TRBD1. Unmatched junction bases numbered 7, after V lost 8 bases and J lost 0 bases. CDR1 is SNHLY, CDR2 FYNNEI, per germline. The CDR3 consists of 17 residues. CDR3 in DNA: TGTGCCAGCTTGGGACAGGGGTCCCACTCCTATAATTCACCCCTCCACTTT. It encodes CASLGQGSHSYNSPLHF.

This chain joins TRBV7-2 and TRBJ2-7, with D possibly matching TRBD2 (5 bases). Germline V gene sequence: CDR1 SGHTA, CDR2 FQGNSA. The CDR3 is made up of 18 amino acids. The V gene lost 1 base and the J gene lost 0 bases, with 19 bases spanning the gap. The CDR3 DNA reads TGTGCCAGCAGCTTAGAAGGAGATGGCGAGGGCATCTCCTACGAGCAGTACTTC. Translation gives CASSLEGDGEGISYEQYF.